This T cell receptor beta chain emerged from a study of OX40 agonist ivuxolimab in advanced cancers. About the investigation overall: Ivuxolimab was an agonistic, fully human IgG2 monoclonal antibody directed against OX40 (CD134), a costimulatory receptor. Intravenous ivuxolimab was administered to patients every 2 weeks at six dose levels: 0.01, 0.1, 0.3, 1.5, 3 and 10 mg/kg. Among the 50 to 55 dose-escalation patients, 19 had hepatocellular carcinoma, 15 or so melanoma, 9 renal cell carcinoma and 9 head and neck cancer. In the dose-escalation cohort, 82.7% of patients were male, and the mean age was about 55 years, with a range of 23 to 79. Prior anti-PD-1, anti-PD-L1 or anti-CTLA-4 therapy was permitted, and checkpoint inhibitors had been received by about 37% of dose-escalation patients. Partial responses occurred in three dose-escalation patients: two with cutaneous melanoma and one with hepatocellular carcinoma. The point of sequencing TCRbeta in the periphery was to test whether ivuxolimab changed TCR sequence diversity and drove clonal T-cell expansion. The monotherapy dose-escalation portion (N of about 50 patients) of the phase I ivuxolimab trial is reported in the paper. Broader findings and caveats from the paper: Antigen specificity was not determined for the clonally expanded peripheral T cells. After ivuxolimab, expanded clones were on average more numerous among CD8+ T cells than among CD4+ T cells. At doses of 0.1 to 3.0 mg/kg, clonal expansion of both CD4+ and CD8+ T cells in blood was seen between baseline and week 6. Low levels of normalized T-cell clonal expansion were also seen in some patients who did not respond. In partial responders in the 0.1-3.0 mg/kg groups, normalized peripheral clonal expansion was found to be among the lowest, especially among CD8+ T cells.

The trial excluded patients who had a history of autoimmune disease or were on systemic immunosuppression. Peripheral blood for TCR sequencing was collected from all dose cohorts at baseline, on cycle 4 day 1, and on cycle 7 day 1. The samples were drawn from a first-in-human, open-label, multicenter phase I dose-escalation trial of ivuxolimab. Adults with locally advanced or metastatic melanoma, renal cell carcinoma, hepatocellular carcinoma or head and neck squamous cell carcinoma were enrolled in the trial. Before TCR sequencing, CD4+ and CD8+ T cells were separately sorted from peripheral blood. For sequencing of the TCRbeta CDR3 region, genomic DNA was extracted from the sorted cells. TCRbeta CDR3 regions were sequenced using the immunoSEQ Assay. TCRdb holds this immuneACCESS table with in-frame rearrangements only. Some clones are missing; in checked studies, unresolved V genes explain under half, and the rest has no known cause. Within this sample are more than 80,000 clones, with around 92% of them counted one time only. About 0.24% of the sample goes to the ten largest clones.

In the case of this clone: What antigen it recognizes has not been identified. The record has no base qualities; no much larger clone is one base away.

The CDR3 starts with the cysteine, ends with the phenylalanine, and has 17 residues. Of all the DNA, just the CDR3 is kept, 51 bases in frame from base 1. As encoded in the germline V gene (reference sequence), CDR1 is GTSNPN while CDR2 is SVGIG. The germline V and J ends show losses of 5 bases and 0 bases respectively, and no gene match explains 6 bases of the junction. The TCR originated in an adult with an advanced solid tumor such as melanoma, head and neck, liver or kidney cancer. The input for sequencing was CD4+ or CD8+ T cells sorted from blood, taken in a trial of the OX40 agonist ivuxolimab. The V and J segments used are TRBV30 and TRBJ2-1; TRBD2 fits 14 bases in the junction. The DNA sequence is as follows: TGTGCCTGGGCCGGGACTAGCGGGAGTGGCTCCTACAATGAGCAGTTCTTC. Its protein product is CAWAGTSGSGSYNEQFF.